These T cell receptor beta chains were read from a single sample in a study of control samples from healthy donors and cancer patients. The table came from immunoSEQ multiplex PCR; TCRdb's copy has only in-frame clones and leaves some out. The sample carries about 120,000 clones, approximately 93% recorded once. Sequenced sample: blood. These TCRs come from a young man in good health. CDR3s include the opening cysteine and the closing phenylalanine or tryptophan. D genes are given only for firm matches. Size is omitted from some rows. Given values are once, few, many or a class for expanded clones.

d_gene: TRBD1; j_gene: TRBJ1-2; v_gene: TRBV28; abundance: .; CDR3nt: TGTGCCAGCCTCGACAGGGAGAGTGGCTACACCTTC; CDR3aa: CASLDRESGYTF
d_gene: .; j_gene: TRBJ2-5; v_gene: TRBV11-2; abundance: .; CDR3nt: TGTGCCAGCAGCTTCTTTAGGGGGAGGTTTCTGACCCAGTACTTC; CDR3aa: CASSFFRGRFLTQYF
d_gene: .; j_gene: TRBJ1-5; v_gene: TRBV5-1; abundance: .; CDR3nt: TGCGCCAGCAGCTTGAATAGGGGGGAGCCCCAGCATTTT; CDR3aa: CASSLNRGEPQHF
d_gene: .; j_gene: TRBJ2-5; v_gene: TRBV2; abundance: .; CDR3nt: TGTGCCAGCCACGAAACGCTTGGCCAGGGGACCCAGTACTTC; CDR3aa: CASHETLGQGTQYF
d_gene: TRBD1; j_gene: TRBJ2-3; v_gene: TRBV5-1; abundance: .; CDR3nt: TGCGCCAGCAGCTTGTACGACAGGGATAGCACAGATACGCAGTATTTT; CDR3aa: CASSLYDRDSTDTQYF
d_gene: TRBD2; j_gene: TRBJ2-2; v_gene: TRBV6-4; abundance: .; CDR3nt: TGTGCCAGCAGTGCTAGCGGGGTGGCGAGCACCGGGGAGCTGTTTTTT; CDR3aa: CASSASGVASTGELFF
d_gene: .; j_gene: TRBJ1-2; v_gene: TRBV9; abundance: .; CDR3nt: TGTGCCAGCAGCCCAGAGACCTACTATGGCTACACCTTC; CDR3aa: CASSPETYYGYTF
d_gene: .; j_gene: TRBJ2-3; v_gene: TRBV5-4; abundance: once; CDR3nt: TGTGCCAGCAGCTTGGGGACGGCAACAGATACGCAGTATTTT; CDR3aa: CASSLGTATDTQYF
d_gene: .; j_gene: TRBJ2-3; v_gene: TRBV3-1/TRBV3-2; abundance: .; CDR3nt: TGTGCCAGCAGCCAATTCAGGGGAGATACGCAGTATTTT; CDR3aa: CASSQFRGDTQYF
d_gene: TRBD1; j_gene: TRBJ2-5; v_gene: TRBV24-1; abundance: .; CDR3nt: TGTGCCACCGGACCTGGGCAGGGGGCCGGCGGTGAGACCCAGTACTTC; CDR3aa: CATGPGQGAGGETQYF
d_gene: .; j_gene: TRBJ1-2; v_gene: TRBV2; abundance: .; CDR3nt: TGTGCCAGCAAAGAACGTGTAGCCAACTATGGCTACACCTTC; CDR3aa: CASKERVANYGYTF
d_gene: TRBD2; j_gene: TRBJ2-1; v_gene: TRBV3-1/TRBV3-2; abundance: .; CDR3nt: TGTGCCAGCAGCCAAGATCACTATAGGACTAGCGGGTACTACAATGAGCAGTTCTTC; CDR3aa: CASSQDHYRTSGYYNEQFF
d_gene: TRBD1; j_gene: TRBJ2-2; v_gene: TRBV19; abundance: .; CDR3nt: TGTGCCAGTAGTATAAGGACAGGGTTCACCGGGGAGCTGTTTTTT; CDR3aa: CASSIRTGFTGELFF
d_gene: .; j_gene: TRBJ1-4; v_gene: TRBV7-6; abundance: .; CDR3nt: TGTGCCAGCAGCTCCAGGGGCGCTGGAGAAAAACTGTTTTTT; CDR3aa: CASSSRGAGEKLFF
d_gene: TRBD1; j_gene: TRBJ2-1; v_gene: TRBV9; abundance: .; CDR3nt: TGTGCCAGCAGCGTAACCCGGGACAGTACCAATGAGCAGTTCTTC; CDR3aa: CASSVTRDSTNEQFF
d_gene: .; j_gene: TRBJ2-5; v_gene: TRBV5-1; abundance: few; CDR3nt: TGCGCCAGCAGCTTGGCGCAAGGGGTAGGGGAGACCCAGTACTTC; CDR3aa: CASSLAQGVGETQYF
d_gene: .; j_gene: TRBJ1-1; v_gene: TRBV3-1/TRBV3-2; abundance: .; CDR3nt: TGTGCCAGCAGCCAAGACGTTTTCGGGACGGCGAACACTGAAGCTTTCTTT; CDR3aa: CASSQDVFGTANTEAFF
d_gene: .; j_gene: TRBJ1-6; v_gene: TRBV30; abundance: .; CDR3nt: TGTGCCTGGAGGCTCACCTCACCGGGCCAATCTTCACCCCTCCACTTT; CDR3aa: CAWRLTSPGQSSPLHF
d_gene: TRBD1; j_gene: TRBJ1-4; v_gene: TRBV18; abundance: .; CDR3nt: TGTGCCAGCTCACCAGAACAGGGGGCGGCTAATGAAAAACTGTTTTTT; CDR3aa: CASSPEQGAANEKLFF
d_gene: .; j_gene: TRBJ1-6; v_gene: TRBV28; abundance: .; CDR3nt: TGTGCCAGCAGCTGGACTATCATAATCGAGTATAATTCACCCCTCCACTTT; CDR3aa: CASSWTIIIEYNSPLHF
d_gene: .; j_gene: TRBJ2-1; v_gene: TRBV19; abundance: .; CDR3nt: TGTGCCAGTAGTATAGCTGGGGGGGCAAACTGGGCGAATGAGCAGTTCTTC; CDR3aa: CASSIAGGANWANEQFF
d_gene: .; j_gene: TRBJ1-6; v_gene: TRBV11-2; abundance: .; CDR3nt: TGTGCCAGCAGCTCCCCGTATTCACCCCTCCACTTT; CDR3aa: CASSSPYSPLHF
d_gene: .; j_gene: TRBJ2-6; v_gene: TRBV11-2; abundance: few; CDR3nt: TGTGCCAGCAACCCCCCCTTATTCGGGTCCTCTGGGGCCAACGTCCTGACTTTC; CDR3aa: CASNPPLFGSSGANVLTF
d_gene: .; j_gene: TRBJ1-6; v_gene: TRBV27; abundance: .; CDR3nt: TGTGCCAGCAGTTTAGTAGGGGAGAATTCACCCCTCCACTTT; CDR3aa: CASSLVGENSPLHF
d_gene: .; j_gene: TRBJ2-5; v_gene: TRBV11-2; abundance: once; CDR3nt: TGTGCCAGCAGCTTAGGCGAGCGGGCCGGGGAGACCCAGTACTTC; CDR3aa: CASSLGERAGETQYF
d_gene: TRBD1; j_gene: TRBJ1-2; v_gene: TRBV5-1; abundance: .; CDR3nt: TGCGCCAGCAGCTTGAACGGACAGGAGTATGGCTACACCTTC; CDR3aa: CASSLNGQEYGYTF
d_gene: TRBD1; j_gene: TRBJ1-1; v_gene: TRBV6-5; abundance: .; CDR3nt: TGTGCCACCTCAACCGACAGGGCGGCTTTCTTT; CDR3aa: CATSTDRAAFF
d_gene: .; j_gene: TRBJ2-1; v_gene: TRBV5-4; abundance: .; CDR3nt: TGTGCCAGCAGCTTGGCCCGGCTGAATGAGCAGTTCTTC; CDR3aa: CASSLARLNEQFF
d_gene: .; j_gene: TRBJ1-1; v_gene: TRBV4-1; abundance: .; CDR3nt: TGCGCCAGCAGCCGGGGGGCTAGCACTGAAGCTTTCTTT; CDR3aa: CASSRGASTEAFF
d_gene: .; j_gene: TRBJ2-7; v_gene: TRBV5-1; abundance: once; CDR3nt: TGCGCCAGCAGCTTGGAGGGCGTATACGAGCAGTACTTC; CDR3aa: CASSLEGVYEQYF
d_gene: TRBD2; j_gene: TRBJ2-1; v_gene: TRBV2; abundance: .; CDR3nt: TGTGCCAGCAGTTCCCCAGCGGGGGGGCCGTTGAATGAGCAGTTCTTC; CDR3aa: CASSSPAGGPLNEQFF
d_gene: TRBD2; j_gene: TRBJ2-7; v_gene: TRBV6-2/TRBV6-3; abundance: .; CDR3nt: TGTGCCAGCAGCAGGACTAGCGGGGGGGCAAGCGAGCAGTACTTC; CDR3aa: CASSRTSGGASEQYF
d_gene: TRBD1; j_gene: TRBJ2-7; v_gene: TRBV10-1; abundance: .; CDR3nt: TGCGCCAGCAGTGACGGGACAGGGGGCGACGAGCAGTACTTC; CDR3aa: CASSDGTGGDEQYF
d_gene: .; j_gene: TRBJ1-4; v_gene: TRBV10-3; abundance: .; CDR3nt: TGTGCCATCAGTGAGTCAAGTATAAATGAAAAACTGTTTTTT; CDR3aa: CAISESSINEKLFF
d_gene: .; j_gene: TRBJ2-1; v_gene: TRBV24-1; abundance: .; CDR3nt: TGTGCCACCAACCAGGATGAGCAGTTCTTC; CDR3aa: CATNQDEQFF
d_gene: .; j_gene: TRBJ2-1; v_gene: TRBV12-3/TRBV12-4; abundance: .; CDR3nt: TGTGCCAGCAGTTACAGGCATGAGCAGTTCTTC; CDR3aa: CASSYRHEQFF
d_gene: .; j_gene: TRBJ1-3; v_gene: TRBV7-9; abundance: .; CDR3nt: TGTGCCAGCAGCTTAGGGTCAAACACCATATATTTT; CDR3aa: CASSLGSNTIYF
d_gene: .; j_gene: TRBJ2-3; v_gene: TRBV5-1; abundance: .; CDR3nt: TGCGCCAGCAGCTTGGGGTATTCGGGGGTTGGAGATACGCAGTATTTT; CDR3aa: CASSLGYSGVGDTQYF